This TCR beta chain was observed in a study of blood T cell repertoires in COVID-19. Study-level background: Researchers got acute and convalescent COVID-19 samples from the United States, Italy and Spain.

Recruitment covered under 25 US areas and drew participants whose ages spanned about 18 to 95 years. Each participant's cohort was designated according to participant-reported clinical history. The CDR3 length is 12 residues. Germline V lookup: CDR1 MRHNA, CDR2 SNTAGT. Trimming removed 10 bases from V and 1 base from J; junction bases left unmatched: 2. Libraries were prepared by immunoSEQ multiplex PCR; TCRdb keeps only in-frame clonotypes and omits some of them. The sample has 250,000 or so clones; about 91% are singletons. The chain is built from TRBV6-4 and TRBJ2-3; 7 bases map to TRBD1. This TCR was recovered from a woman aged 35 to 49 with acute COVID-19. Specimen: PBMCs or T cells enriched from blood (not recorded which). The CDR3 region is CATGTGTDTQYF. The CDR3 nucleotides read TGTGCCACCGGGACAGGCACAGATACGCAGTATTTT.